This TCR beta chain came from a study of cytomegalovirus exposure and HLA in healthy donors. Study findings and constraints: There were around 160 TCR beta chains listed as cytomegalovirus-associated. With high specificity and sensitivity, the classifier reportedly diagnosed cytomegalovirus status.

Germline trimming cut 5 bases from V and 7 bases from J; bases unmatched to any gene: 4. The CDR3 spans 13 residues. Germline V CDR1 and CDR2: SGHRS, YFSETQ. Regarding this clone: The antigen is undetermined.

Sequencing used immunoSEQ multiplex PCR; TCRdb keeps in-frame clones, though not all of them. Seen here are 250,000 to 400,000 clones, roughly 88% observed once, and the top ten hold around 0.88%. This chain joins TRBV5-1 and TRBJ2-1, with 9 bases aligning to TRBD2. The sequence came from a man aged 25 to 40 in good health and CMV-seronegative. The sample was PBMCs. The chain's CDR3 is CASRASGENEQFF. The CDR3 nucleotides read TGCGCCAGCAGGGCTAGCGGGGAAAATGAGCAGTTCTTC.